One TCR beta chain is described in this entry. Per the germline V gene, CDR1 is MNHNY and CDR2 is SVGAGI (reference sequence). The CDR3 has 15 amino acids. The V segment lost 5 bases and the J segment 5 bases; nucleotides outside the gene matches: 11. Generated by immunoSEQ multiplex PCR, the TCRdb table keeps only in-frame clones and is missing some. The sample has roughly 200,000 clones, 80% seen once. The data stem from a study of blood T cell repertoires in COVID-19. This sequence was found in a woman in her 70s with acute or convalescent COVID-19. This chain joins TRBV6-6 and TRBJ2-5; the match to TRBD1 covers 7 bases. Sequencing used peripheral blood. The CDR3 region is CASSPGTVNAETQYF. The CDR3 DNA reads as TGTGCCAGCAGTCCGGGGACAGTTAATGCGGAGACCCAGTACTTC.